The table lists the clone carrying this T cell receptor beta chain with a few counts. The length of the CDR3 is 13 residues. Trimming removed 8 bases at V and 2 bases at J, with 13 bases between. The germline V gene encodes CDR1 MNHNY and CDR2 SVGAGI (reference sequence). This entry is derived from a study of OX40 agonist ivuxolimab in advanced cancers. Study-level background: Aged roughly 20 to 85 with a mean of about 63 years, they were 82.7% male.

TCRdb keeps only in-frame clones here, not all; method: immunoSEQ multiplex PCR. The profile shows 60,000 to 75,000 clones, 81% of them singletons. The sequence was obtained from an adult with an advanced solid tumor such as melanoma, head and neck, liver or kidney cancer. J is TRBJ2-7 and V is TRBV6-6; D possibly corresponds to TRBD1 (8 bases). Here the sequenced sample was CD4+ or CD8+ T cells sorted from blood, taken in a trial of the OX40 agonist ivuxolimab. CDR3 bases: TGTGCCAGCGGAACAGGGGGGGCCTACGAGCAGTACTTC. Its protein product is CASGTGGAYEQYF.